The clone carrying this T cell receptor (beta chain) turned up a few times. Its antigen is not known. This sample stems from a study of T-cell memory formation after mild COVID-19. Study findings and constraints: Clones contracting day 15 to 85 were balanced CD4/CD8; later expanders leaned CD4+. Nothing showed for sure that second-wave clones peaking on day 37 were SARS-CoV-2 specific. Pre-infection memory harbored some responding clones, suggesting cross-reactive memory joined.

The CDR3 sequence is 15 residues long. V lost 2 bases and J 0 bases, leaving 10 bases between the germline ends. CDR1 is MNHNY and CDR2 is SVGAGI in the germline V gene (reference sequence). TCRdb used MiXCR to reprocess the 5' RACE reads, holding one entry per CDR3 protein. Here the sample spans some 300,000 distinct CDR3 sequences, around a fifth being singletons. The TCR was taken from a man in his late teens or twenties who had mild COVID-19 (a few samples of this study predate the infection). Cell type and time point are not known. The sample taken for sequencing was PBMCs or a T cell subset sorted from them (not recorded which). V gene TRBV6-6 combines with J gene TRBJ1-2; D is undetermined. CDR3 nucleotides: TGTGCCAGCAGTTACCCCCAGGCGACTAACTATGGCTACACCTTC. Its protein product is CASSYPQATNYGYTF.